This entry lists 4 T cell receptor beta chains sequenced from one sample in a study of blood T cell repertoires in COVID-19. TCRdb's table, derived via immunoSEQ multiplex PCR, lists solely in-frame clones and lacks some. This table holds roughly 160,000 clones, about four fifths found once. The sequenced material came from peripheral blood. The source of these receptors is a man younger than 35 with active or convalescent COVID-19.

V is TRBV12-3 or TRBV12-4 and J is TRBJ2-7; no definite D call. V was cut by 5 bases and J by 2 bases, with 10 bases left in between. There are 13 residues in the CDR3. The CDR3 coding sequence is TGTGCCAGCAGTCCCTTGGGCACCTACGAGCAGTACTTC. This translates into CASSPLGTYEQYF.

The rearrangement joins TRBV28 to TRBJ2-1; 8 bases agree with TRBD1. The V gene's germline CDR1 is MDHEN and CDR2 SYDVKM. The J segment lost 3 bases and the V segment lost 7 bases, leaving 11 bases of the junction unmatched. This CDR3 comprises 16 residues. CDR3 sequence reads: CASKLSGTGLYNEQFF. In DNA form, the CDR3 reads TGTGCCAGCAAGCTCTCGGGGACAGGTCTCTACAATGAGCAGTTCTTC.

This clone was observed a single time. The genes are TRBV28 and TRBJ2-1, with a tentative D call TRBD2 (6 bases). From germline, CDR1 is MDHEN and CDR2 SYDVKM. The CDR3 contains 14 residues. V was clipped by 7 bases and J by 5 bases, with 15 bases between them. The CDR3 loop reads CASIRGNVNNEQFF. CDR3 bases: TGTGCCAGCATTCGCGGGAATGTGAACAATGAGCAGTTCTTC.

This chain uses TRBV6-5 with TRBJ1-3; D uncertain. This CDR3 is built from 16 residues. V lost 0 bases and J lost 0, with 9 bases in between. Germline V gene lookup returns CDR1 MNHEY and CDR2 SVGAGI. CDR3 nucleotide sequence: TGTGCCAGCAGTTACTCGACCGGACTCTCTGGAAACACCATATATTTT. Amino acids: CASSYSTGLSGNTIYF.